The 23 T cell receptor beta chains below were found in one sample sequenced in a study of control samples from healthy donors and cancer patients. The table came from immunoSEQ multiplex PCR; TCRdb's copy has only in-frame clones and leaves some out. The sample contains about 140,000 clones, about 85% of which appear only once. The sequencing input was blood. The receptor set was obtained from a woman in her 30s in good health.

This clone was observed a single time. The chain links TRBV16 to TRBJ1-2; a weak D match, TRBD1 (5 bases). With 7 bases removed from V and 2 bases from J, the gap between germline ends came to 11 bases. Germline values: CDR1 KGHSY, CDR2 FQNENV. The CDR3 is 13 residues long. CDR3 sequence reads: CASTGDLNYGYTF. DNA of the CDR3: TGTGCCAGCACCGGGGACTTGAACTATGGCTACACCTTC. The full variable domain, its missing parts supplied by reference TRBV16 and TRBJ1-2, is GEEVAQTPKHLVRGEGQKAKLYCAPIKGHSYVFWYQQVLKNEFKFLISFQNENVFDETGMPKERFSAKCLPNSPCSLEIQATKLEDSAVYFCASTGDLNYGYTFGSGTRLTVV.

The chain combines TRBV7-3 with TRBJ1-1; tentative D call: TRBD1 (5 bases). Germline assignment: CDR1 SGHTA and CDR2 FQGTGA. The CDR3 spans 13 residues. Deletions cut 2 bases from V and 1 base from J, with 5 bases between. The chain's CDR3 is CASSLQGNTEAFF. The CDR3 nucleotides read TGTGCCAGCAGCTTACAGGGGAACACTGAAGCTTTCTTT.

The rearrangement links TRBV6-4 to TRBJ1-1; maybe TRBD1 (5 bases). The CDR3 spans 15 residues. The V gene's germline CDR1 is MRHNA and CDR2 SNTAGT. The V end lost 4 bases, the J end lost 5 bases, and 17 bases lay between the germline ends. The CDR3 spells CASSATGRGLTEAFF. CDR3 DNA sequence: TGTGCCAGCAGTGCCACGGGACGGGGGTTGACTGAAGCTTTCTTT.

This clone was seen once. This chain links TRBV12-3 or TRBV12-4 with TRBJ2-7, with D unresolved. The CDR3 runs 13 residues. Trimming removed 2 bases at V and 3 bases at J, with 8 bases between. The CDR3 bases are TGTGCCAGCAGTTTAATGCCCTACTACGAGCAGTACTTC. Encoded protein: CASSLMPYYEQYF.

This chain links TRBV15 with TRBJ1-1; D is possibly TRBD1 (5 bases). The length of the CDR3 is 13 residues. Trimming left V 0 bases short and J 11 bases short, with 13 bases between. Germline CDR1 and CDR2: LNHNV and YYDKDF (reference sequence). CDR3 region: CATSRDWQGGAFF. The CDR3 region has the DNA TGTGCCACCAGCAGAGATTGGCAGGGCGGTGCTTTCTTT.

This sequence joins TRBV5-1 and TRBJ2-1; no reliable D call. The CDR3 consists of 14 residues. Between the trimmed V and J ends, which lost 0 bases and 4 bases, there was a span of 8 bases. Germline V lookup: CDR1 SGHRS, CDR2 YFSETQ. The CDR3 loop reads CASSLVGNYNEQFF. The CDR3 DNA reads as TGCGCCAGCAGCTTGGTGGGGAATTACAATGAGCAGTTCTTC.

The chain employs TRBV6-2 or TRBV6-3 and TRBJ2-7, with 7 bases aligning to TRBD2. J lost 5 bases, V lost 5 bases, and 12 bases had no gene match. Germline-derived CDR1 and CDR2 are MNHEY and SVGEGT. The CDR3 covers 15 residues. The CDR3 reads CASSDSGTNPNEQYF. CDR3 DNA sequence: TGTGCCAGCAGTGATTCCGGGACTAACCCCAACGAGCAGTACTTC.

This CDR3 is CASSPTTGANGYTF. DNA of the CDR3: TGTGCCAGCAGTCCCACGACAGGGGCAAATGGCTACACCTTC. The chain is built from TRBV6-5 and TRBJ1-2; 8 bases align to TRBD1. Trimming took 5 bases from V and 6 from J; bases not matched to a gene: 8. The CDR3 totals 14 residues. Germline CDR1 reads MNHEY; CDR2 reads SVGAGI.

The J gene is TRBJ2-2, the V gene TRBV28; 13 bases match TRBD2. Trimming cost V 7 bases and J 6 bases; bases outside gene matches: 5. Germline CDR1 and CDR2: MDHEN and SYDVKM. This CDR3 contains 15 residues. The DNA of the CDR3 is TGTGCCAGCACCCAACTAGCGGGAGGGGCCGGGGAGCTGTTTTTT. Translating gives CASTQLAGGAGELFF.

The chain has TRBV7-6 and TRBJ2-4; 9 positions agree with TRBD2. Trimming took 3 bases from V and 9 from J; bases not matched to a gene: 3. This CDR3 spans 13 amino acids. The V gene's germline CDR1 is SGHVS and CDR2 FNYEAQ. The CDR3 DNA follows: TGTGCCAGCAGCTTGGTTAGCGGGGGCATTCAGTACTTC. It translates to CASSLVSGGIQYF. The whole variable domain, filled in from reference TRBV7-6 and TRBJ2-4, reads GAGVSQSPRYKVTKRGQDVALRCDPISGHVSLYWYRQALGQGPEFLTYFNYEAQQDKSGLPNDRFSAERPEGSISTLTIQRTEQRDSAMYRCASSLVSGGIQYFGAGTRLSVL.

This chain connects TRBV4-2 to TRBJ1-4; unclear D gene. CDR1 and CDR2 from the germline V gene are LGHNA and YNFKEQ. The CDR3 consists of 13 residues. The ends were cut back, 0 bases at V and 11 bases at J, with 10 bases in the middle. DNA for the CDR3: TGTGCCAGCAGCCAAGACTGGGGAGGGAAACTGTTTTTT. Translating it yields CASSQDWGGKLFF.

The chain uses TRBV3-1 (or the pseudogene TRBV3-2) and TRBJ1-1; the D gene is possibly TRBD1 (5 bases). Deletions cut 4 bases from V and 0 bases from J, with 12 bases between. CDR1 and CDR2 (germline): LGHDT, YNNKEL (reference sequence). The CDR3 has 15 residues. In DNA form, the CDR3 reads TGTGCCAGCAGCCGCCGGGACCTCATGAACACTGAAGCTTTCTTT. Protein: CASSRRDLMNTEAFF.

This chain links TRBV25-1 with TRBJ1-2, with D possibly TRBD1 on 5 matching bases. The CDR3 loop spans 15 amino acids. V was clipped by 6 bases and J by 6 bases, with 20 bases between them. CDR1 and CDR2 (germline): MGHDK, SYGVNS. The CDR3: CASSPSLQGWDGYTF. Written as DNA, the CDR3 is TGTGCCAGCAGCCCTAGTCTTCAGGGTTGGGATGGCTACACCTTC.

The V gene is TRBV5-8, the J gene TRBJ2-7, with TRBD2 matching 8 bases. This CDR3 is 14 amino acids long. V shed 6 bases and J 4 bases; nucleotides not matched to a gene: 9. Germline V gene lookup returns CDR1 SGHTS and CDR2 YDEGEE. The CDR3 protein is CASNVGGGFYEQYF. In DNA form, the CDR3 reads TGTGCCAGCAACGTCGGCGGGGGGTTTTACGAGCAGTACTTC.

This chain links TRBV27 with TRBJ2-2; maybe TRBD1 (6 bases). The germline V gene has CDR1 MNHEY and CDR2 SMNVEV (reference sequence). Trimming removed 6 bases at V and 6 bases at J, with 11 bases between. CDR3 length: 13 amino acids. CDR3 protein: CASRLQGPGELFF. CDR3 in DNA: TGTGCCAGCAGACTCCAGGGGCCCGGGGAGCTGTTTTTT.

The chain recombines TRBV19 with TRBJ2-7; D is possibly TRBD1 or TRBD2 (5 bases each). The CDR3 loop spans 14 amino acids. V shed 5 bases and J shed 1 base, with 12 bases lying between them. CDR1 and CDR2 (germline): LNHDA, SQIVND (reference sequence). CDR3 loop: CASSDRDGSYEQYF. The CDR3 DNA reads as TGTGCCAGTAGTGACCGGGACGGGTCCTACGAGCAGTACTTC.

This sequence joins TRBV5-4 and TRBJ2-5, with 7 positions matching TRBD2. This CDR3 spans 15 amino acids. V lost 1 base, J lost 2 bases, and 5 bases stayed unmatched. CDR1 SGHNT and CDR2 YYREEE come from the germline V gene (reference sequence). The CDR3 loop reads CASSLSGRGQETQYF. CDR3 coding DNA: TGTGCCAGCAGCTTGTCGGGGAGGGGTCAAGAGACCCAGTACTTC.

The chain joins TRBV12-5 to TRBJ2-1; no reliable D call. The germline V gene has CDR1 LGHNT and CDR2 FRNRAP. The CDR3 totals 14 residues. The V end lost 5 bases, the J end lost 7 bases, and 15 bases lay between the germline ends. The CDR3 protein is CASGRGPLGNEQFF. The CDR3, as DNA: TGTGCTAGTGGTCGCGGTCCTTTAGGGAATGAGCAGTTCTTC.

This clone turned up a few times. V usage is TRBV5-1 and J usage is TRBJ1-3, with D uncertain. The CDR3 totals 16 residues. The germline gives CDR1 SGHRS, CDR2 YFSETQ. The ends were cut back, 4 bases at V and 3 bases at J, with 17 bases in the middle. The CDR3 DNA reads TGCGCCAGCAGCCCCGACTCGGGCGAGGTTGGAAACACCATATATTTT. Amino acids: CASSPDSGEVGNTIYF.

CDR3: CASSEGTLPYEQYF. The CDR3 region has the DNA TGCGCCAGCAGTGAGGGGACTCTTCCCTACGAGCAGTACTTC. This rearrangement joins TRBV10-1 to TRBJ2-7, with D possibly being TRBD2 (6 bases). There are 14 residues in the CDR3. Germline V gives CDR1 WNHNN, CDR2 SYGVQD (reference sequence). V gave up 2 bases and J gave up 2 bases, with 10 bases separating them.

The rearrangement links TRBV9 to TRBJ2-5, with D hard to call. V gave up 4 bases and J gave up 2 bases, with 12 bases separating them. The CDR3 loop spans 14 amino acids. Germline V CDR1 and CDR2: SGDLS, YYNGEE. CDR3 sequence: CASSPLMIQETQYF. The CDR3 DNA reads as TGTGCCAGCAGCCCTTTGATGATACAAGAGACCCAGTACTTC.

V is TRBV18 and J is TRBJ1-2; possible D gene TRBD1, 5 bases. From germline, CDR1 is KGHSH and CDR2 LQKENI. CDR3 size: 13 residues. Trimming pared 3 bases from V and 6 bases from J, leaving 11 bases between. The CDR3 sequence is CASSPTGTDGYTF. CDR3 sequence (DNA): TGTGCCAGCTCACCCACCGGGACGGATGGCTACACCTTC.

The V gene is TRBV20-1, the J gene TRBJ2-2; possibly TRBD1 for D (6 bases). CDR1 is DFQATT, CDR2 SNEGSKA, per germline (reference sequence). The germline V and J ends were trimmed by 3 bases and 5 bases, with 16 bases remaining between them. This CDR3 has 15 amino acids. The CDR3 nucleotides are TGCAGTGCTAGTCCAGGGGCGTCCAAAACCGGGGAGCTGTTTTTT. As protein: CSASPGASKTGELFF.